The rows below give T cell receptor beta chains drawn from one sample of a study of T cell responses to AZD1222 COVID-19 vaccine. Sequenced by immunoSEQ multiplex PCR; TCRdb stores in-frame clones only, minus some. The table records tens of thousands of clones, under 95% of them present only once. The specimen comprised peripheral blood, sampled on day 0 of MenACWY control vaccination. All receptors derive from an adult in good health. Both conserved end residues are part of each CDR3. Fields, in order: D gene, clone size, J gene, V gene, CDR3 DNA, CDR3 protein. D genes are given only for firm matches. Part of the rows lack a size; the others show once, few, many or a class for expanded clones.

d_gene: .; abundance: .; j_gene: TRBJ1-6; v_gene: TRBV25-1; CDR3nt: TGTGCCAGCAGTGGATTCTCAGACTCACCCCTCCACTTT; CDR3aa: CASSGFSDSPLHF
d_gene: .; abundance: once; j_gene: TRBJ2-7; v_gene: TRBV9; CDR3nt: TGTGCCAGCAGCGTAGGGCAGGGGACCTACGAGCAGTACTTC; CDR3aa: CASSVGQGTYEQYF
d_gene: TRBD2; abundance: .; j_gene: TRBJ2-3; v_gene: TRBV7-8; CDR3nt: TGTGCCAGCAGCTTAGCAGTGCGGGGGAACACAGATACGCAGTATTTT; CDR3aa: CASSLAVRGNTDTQYF
d_gene: TRBD2; abundance: .; j_gene: TRBJ2-3; v_gene: TRBV9; CDR3nt: TGTGCCAGCAGTTTGAGCGGGAGGGGGACAGATACGCAGTATTTT; CDR3aa: CASSLSGRGTDTQYF
d_gene: .; abundance: .; j_gene: TRBJ1-2; v_gene: TRBV3-1/TRBV3-2; CDR3nt: TGTGCCAGCAGCCAAGGTTCCAGACTAAGGGGCTACACCTTC; CDR3aa: CASSQGSRLRGYTF
d_gene: TRBD1; abundance: once; j_gene: TRBJ1-1; v_gene: TRBV9; CDR3nt: TGTGCCAGCAGCGTCACCGGGACAGCGAACAGTGAAGCTTTCTTT; CDR3aa: CASSVTGTANSEAFF
d_gene: TRBD1; abundance: .; j_gene: TRBJ1-1; v_gene: TRBV28; CDR3nt: TGTGCCAGCAGACCAGCGACAGGGCAGAACACTGAAGCTTTCTTT; CDR3aa: CASRPATGQNTEAFF
d_gene: .; abundance: .; j_gene: TRBJ1-4; v_gene: TRBV19; CDR3nt: TGTGCCAGTAGTATACCCTGGGACGTCGCTAATGAAAAACTGTTTTTT; CDR3aa: CASSIPWDVANEKLFF
d_gene: TRBD2; abundance: .; j_gene: TRBJ2-3; v_gene: TRBV3-1/TRBV3-2; CDR3nt: TGTGCCAGCAGCCCGTCACTAGCGGGGACAGATACGCAGTATTTT; CDR3aa: CASSPSLAGTDTQYF
d_gene: TRBD2; abundance: .; j_gene: TRBJ2-3; v_gene: TRBV2; CDR3nt: TGTGCCAGCAGTGGGACTAGCGTTAGCACAGATACGCAGTATTTT; CDR3aa: CASSGTSVSTDTQYF
d_gene: .; abundance: .; j_gene: TRBJ1-3; v_gene: TRBV6-5; CDR3nt: TGTGCCAGTGGAGGAAACACCATATATTTT; CDR3aa: CASGGNTIYF
d_gene: .; abundance: .; j_gene: TRBJ1-6; v_gene: TRBV6-5; CDR3nt: TGTGCCAGCAGTCCCGGGGCCATTAATTCACCCCTCCACTTT; CDR3aa: CASSPGAINSPLHF
d_gene: .; abundance: .; j_gene: TRBJ2-2; v_gene: TRBV18; CDR3nt: TGTGCCAGCTCACCACCCGGGGACACGGCCGGGGAGCTGTTTTTT; CDR3aa: CASSPPGDTAGELFF
d_gene: .; abundance: few; j_gene: TRBJ1-1; v_gene: TRBV11-2; CDR3nt: TGTGCCAGCTTGCTTATGGTGAACACTGAAGCTTTCTTT; CDR3aa: CASLLMVNTEAFF
d_gene: TRBD2; abundance: .; j_gene: TRBJ2-3; v_gene: TRBV3-1/TRBV3-2; CDR3nt: TGTGCCAGCAGCCAAGGTCCCTCTTCGTCGCGGGGGGCCCGCAATACGCAGTATTTT; CDR3aa: CASSQGPSSSRGARNTQYF
d_gene: .; abundance: .; j_gene: TRBJ2-2; v_gene: TRBV3-1/TRBV3-2; CDR3nt: TGTGCCAGCAGCCAAGGTTCCGGGGAGCTGTTTTTT; CDR3aa: CASSQGSGELFF
d_gene: .; abundance: .; j_gene: TRBJ2-2; v_gene: TRBV7-9; CDR3nt: TGTGCCAGCAGCTTATTGGCAGGCGCGAACACCGGGGAGCTGTTTTTT; CDR3aa: CASSLLAGANTGELFF
d_gene: .; abundance: .; j_gene: TRBJ1-1; v_gene: TRBV7-3; CDR3nt: TGTGCCAGCAGCCGAGACCCTAACACTGAAGCTTTCTTT; CDR3aa: CASSRDPNTEAFF
d_gene: TRBD2; abundance: .; j_gene: TRBJ2-3; v_gene: TRBV9; CDR3nt: TGTGCCAGCAGCGTGGACGGGGGGATCTCAGATACGCAGTATTTT; CDR3aa: CASSVDGGISDTQYF
d_gene: .; abundance: .; j_gene: TRBJ1-2; v_gene: TRBV19; CDR3nt: TGTGCCAGTAGTCGGAGGGAGGACGGCTACACCTTC; CDR3aa: CASSRREDGYTF
d_gene: .; abundance: few; j_gene: TRBJ2-3; v_gene: TRBV18; CDR3nt: TGTGCCAGCTCACCACCGGAGCGGAGTGATACGCAGTATTTT; CDR3aa: CASSPPERSDTQYF
d_gene: TRBD1; abundance: .; j_gene: TRBJ1-4; v_gene: TRBV6-5; CDR3nt: TGTGCCAGCAGTTACTCGACAGGGGACGGTGAAAAACTGTTTTTT; CDR3aa: CASSYSTGDGEKLFF
d_gene: .; abundance: .; j_gene: TRBJ2-1; v_gene: TRBV12-3/TRBV12-4; CDR3nt: TGTGCCAGCAGGCGGGGCAATGAGCAGTTCTTC; CDR3aa: CASRRGNEQFF
d_gene: .; abundance: .; j_gene: TRBJ1-4; v_gene: TRBV7-9; CDR3nt: TGTGCCAGCAGCTACGGCCCGGGGGTTGAAAAACTGTTTTTT; CDR3aa: CASSYGPGVEKLFF
d_gene: TRBD1; abundance: once; j_gene: TRBJ1-1; v_gene: TRBV7-6; CDR3nt: TGTGCCAGCACCGTGACAGGGGGGGACACTGAAGCTTTCTTT; CDR3aa: CASTVTGGDTEAFF
d_gene: TRBD2; abundance: .; j_gene: TRBJ2-2; v_gene: TRBV5-4; CDR3nt: TGTGCCAGCAGCCGAGCTAGCGGAGCGAACACCGGGGAGCTGTTTTTT; CDR3aa: CASSRASGANTGELFF
d_gene: .; abundance: .; j_gene: TRBJ2-7; v_gene: TRBV20-1; CDR3nt: TGCAGTGCTAGTCGGGCGGACGAGCAGTACTTC; CDR3aa: CSASRADEQYF
d_gene: TRBD2; abundance: .; j_gene: TRBJ2-1; v_gene: TRBV2; CDR3nt: TGTGCCAGCAGTCCCACTAGCGGGACTTGGGATGAGCAGTTCTTC; CDR3aa: CASSPTSGTWDEQFF
d_gene: .; abundance: .; j_gene: TRBJ1-2; v_gene: TRBV28; CDR3nt: TGTGCCAGCAGTAGTCTGCTCTATGGCTACACCTTC; CDR3aa: CASSSLLYGYTF
d_gene: .; abundance: .; j_gene: TRBJ2-7; v_gene: TRBV11-3; CDR3nt: TGTGCCAGCAGCTTAGGGGGCGGGATCTCCTACGAGCAGTACTTC; CDR3aa: CASSLGGGISYEQYF
d_gene: .; abundance: .; j_gene: TRBJ1-1; v_gene: TRBV7-9; CDR3nt: TGTGCCAGCACCCCCCGGGGGGGCTGGGCCACTGAAGCTTTCTTT; CDR3aa: CASTPRGGWATEAFF
d_gene: TRBD2; abundance: .; j_gene: TRBJ2-3; v_gene: TRBV5-4; CDR3nt: TGTGCCAGCAGCTTGGGACTAGCGGGAAGCACAGATACGCAGTATTTT; CDR3aa: CASSLGLAGSTDTQYF
d_gene: .; abundance: .; j_gene: TRBJ1-1; v_gene: TRBV6-5; CDR3nt: TGTGCCAGCTCCCGAGCAGGGTCTCCTGAAGCTTTCTTT; CDR3aa: CASSRAGSPEAFF
d_gene: .; abundance: .; j_gene: TRBJ2-5; v_gene: TRBV7-2; CDR3nt: TGTGCCAGCAGCACCCTGGTCCAAGAGACCCAGTACTTC; CDR3aa: CASSTLVQETQYF
d_gene: .; abundance: .; j_gene: TRBJ2-1; v_gene: TRBV24-1; CDR3nt: TGTGCCACCAGTGACACTACACTCGGGACATTAGGTCGGCAGTTCTTC; CDR3aa: CATSDTTLGTLGRQFF
d_gene: .; abundance: .; j_gene: TRBJ1-5; v_gene: TRBV6-5; CDR3nt: TGTGCCAGCGACGACCGTACAGGGAAAGGTCAGCCCCAGCATTTT; CDR3aa: CASDDRTGKGQPQHF